This record covers a single T cell receptor (beta chain). The CDR3 extends over 16 amino acids. Germline CDR1 WNHNN, CDR2 SYGVQD (reference sequence). The junction had 5 bases not matched to a gene; V was cut back by 0 bases and J by 3 bases. The data are from a study of blood T cell repertoires in COVID-19. TCRdb's copy holds only in-frame clones and misses some; the assay was immunoSEQ multiplex PCR. The data show around 97,000 clones, 70% to 90% seen once. This receptor was taken from a man aged 50-60 years in a cohort sampled during active COVID-19. The specimen was peripheral blood. The chain carries TRBV10-1 and TRBJ2-3, with 8 bases lining up with TRBD1. Here the CDR3 DNA reads TGCGCCAGCAGTGAGTCAAGGACAGGGTTAACAGATACGCAGTATTTT. Amino acid sequence: CASSESRTGLTDTQYF.